The entry that follows covers one T cell receptor (beta chain) sequence. What it binds is not known. Looked up from germline, CDR1 is MGHDK and CDR2 is SYGVNS. Trimming took off 3 bases at V and 1 base at J, with 12 bases between the two ends. The CDR3 spans 15 residues. Sequencing was performed with immunoSEQ multiplex PCR; in TCRdb, only in-frame clones are kept and a portion is missing. Of about 170,000 clones detected, over 90% appear once; the ten largest clones hold roughly 3.8%. The entry originates in a study of T cell responses to AZD1222 COVID-19 vaccine. Whole-study results and caveats: Unmutated variant regions reportedly attract nearly half of all spike-specific TCRs.

Sequencing used peripheral blood, obtained on day 0 of AZD1222 vaccination. The rearrangement uses TRBV25-1 and TRBJ1-1; D gene ambiguous. This receptor was identified in an adult in good health. CDR3 loop: CASSEREPRNTEAFF. Here the CDR3 DNA reads TGTGCCAGCAGTGAGCGGGAGCCACGGAACACTGAAGCTTTCTTT.